Listed below are T cell receptor beta chains from one sample, sequenced in a study of liver allograft versus peripheral blood T cells. TCRdb redid the calling of the reads with MiXCR, one entry per CDR3 protein. Of over 10,000 distinct CDR3 sequences in the sample, 25% to 35% are singletons; the top ten hold 2.2%. These receptors were taken from a human patient who had a liver transplant. The graft donor may have contributed some T cells. Both conserved end residues are part of each CDR3. D genes are given only for firm matches. Rows may omit the clone size; those that give it use once, few, many or a size class.

TRBV5-6,TRBJ1-2,TRBD1,.,CASSTGQGSYGYTF,TGTGCCAGCAGCACTGGACAGGGATCCTATGGCTACACCTTC
TRBV6-1,TRBJ2-7,.,many,CASSEPKTEQYF,TGTGCCAGCAGTGAACCTAAGACAGAGCAGTACTTC
TRBV18,TRBJ1-2,.,once,CASSPFQGTYGYTF,TGTGCCAGCTCACCATTCCAGGGAACCTATGGCTACACCTTC
TRBV20-1,TRBJ2-1,TRBD2,.,CSGGQGREDEQFF,TGCAGTGGGGGTCAAGGGAGGGAAGACGAGCAGTTCTTC
TRBV12-3/TRBV12-4,TRBJ1-2,TRBD1,.,CASSLRTGGAHGYTF,TGTGCCAGCAGTTTAAGGACAGGGGGCGCACATGGCTACACCTTC
TRBV5-1,TRBJ1-1,TRBD1,many,CASSTDREVEAFF,TGCGCCAGCAGCACGGACAGGGAGGTTGAAGCTTTCTTT
TRBV18,TRBJ1-4,.,many,CASSLISGSSNEKLFF,TGTGCCAGCTCACTTATCTCAGGGTCTTCTAATGAAAAACTGTTTTTT
TRBV6-1,TRBJ2-7,.,few,CASSREFEDEQYF,TGTGCCAGCAGTAGGGAGTTCGAGGACGAGCAGTACTTC
TRBV18,TRBJ1-2,TRBD1,medium-sized,CASSPGTGDRGYTF,TGTGCCAGCTCACCCGGGACAGGGGACCGCGGCTACACCTTC
TRBV27,TRBJ2-2,TRBD1,medium-sized,CASTSSGTGGTGELFF,TGTGCCAGCACGTCTTCAGGGACAGGGGGGACCGGGGAGCTGTTTTTT
TRBV18,TRBJ2-2,TRBD1,medium-sized,CASSPWDRLTGELFF,TGTGCCAGCTCACCATGGGACAGGTTGACCGGGGAGCTGTTTTTT
TRBV12-3/TRBV12-4,TRBJ1-1,.,.,CASSEPGGTEAFF,TGTGCCAGCAGTGAACCAGGAGGAACTGAAGCTTTCTTT
TRBV7-9,TRBJ2-7,.,few,CASSVGQQKRVYEQYF,TGTGCCAGCAGCGTGGGACAGCAAAAGCGGGTCTACGAGCAGTACTTC
TRBV11-2,TRBJ2-5,.,few,CASSLVVGGLGRQETQYF,TGTGCCAGCAGCTTAGTTGTCGGGGGCTTGGGGCGACAAGAGACCCAGTACTTC
TRBV12-3/TRBV12-4,TRBJ2-7,TRBD2,.,CASSPGGGDEQYF,TGTGCCAGCAGCCCCGGGGGAGGGGACGAGCAGTACTTC
TRBV5-6,TRBJ1-4,.,many,CASSSWPSPTVNEKLFF,TGTGCCAGCAGCTCATGGCCTTCCCCAACGGTTAATGAAAAACTGTTTTTT
TRBV7-2,TRBJ2-7,.,.,CASSREGRSYEQYF,TGTGCCAGCAGCAGGGAAGGCAGATCCTACGAGCAGTACTTC
TRBV6-6,TRBJ1-1,.,few,CASSHQNTEAFF,TGTGCCAGCAGCCACCAGAACACTGAAGCTTTCTTT
TRBV10-3,TRBJ2-7,.,medium-sized,CAITAGLELQSHEQYF,TGTGCCATCACCGCAGGGTTAGAGCTGCAGAGCCACGAGCAGTACTTC
TRBV10-3,TRBJ1-6,.,.,CAISDRRGWDGRKYNSPLHF,TGTGCCATCAGCGACAGGAGGGGTTGGGACGGGAGAAAATATAATTCACCCCTCCACTTT
TRBV10-3,TRBJ2-5,TRBD1,.,CAITGQGEETQYF,TGTGCCATCACGGGACAGGGGGAAGAGACCCAGTACTTC
TRBV28,TRBJ1-1,TRBD1,.,CASSTQGSYTEAFF,TGTGCCAGCAGTACACAGGGGTCGTACACTGAAGCTTTCTTT
TRBV28,TRBJ2-3,.,few,CASSNTDTQYF,TGTGCCAGCAGCAACACAGATACGCAGTATTTT
TRBV10-3,TRBJ1-1,.,.,CAIRPSGNTEAFF,TGTGCCATCAGACCTTCTGGGAACACTGAAGCTTTCTTT
TRBV10-3,TRBJ1-2,.,.,CAISLVPGANYGYTF,TGTGCCATCAGTCTTGTCCCCGGGGCTAACTATGGCTACACCTTC
TRBV29-1,TRBJ2-4,TRBD2,medium-sized,CSVRSGSNIQYF,TGCAGCGTTCGGAGCGGGAGTAACATTCAGTACTTC
TRBV11-2,TRBJ1-4,.,.,CASSRFQTENEKLFF,TGTGCCAGCAGCCGGTTCCAGACGGAAAATGAAAAACTGTTTTTT
TRBV24-1,TRBJ2-3,TRBD2,few,CATSETSSGRGDTQYF,TGTGCCACCAGTGAGACCTCAAGCGGGAGGGGGGATACGCAGTATTTT
TRBV20-1,TRBJ2-3,TRBD2,.,CSAGTTLPDTQYF,TGCAGTGCGGGGACTACCCTGCCAGATACGCAGTATTTT
TRBV28,TRBJ1-1,TRBD1,many,CASRRTGATEAFF,TGTGCCAGCAGAAGGACAGGGGCCACTGAAGCTTTCTTT
TRBV14,TRBJ1-1,TRBD1,few,CASSQDVGQGAEAFF,TGTGCCAGCAGCCAAGATGTGGGACAGGGGGCAGAAGCTTTCTTT
TRBV15,TRBJ2-5,TRBD2,many,CATSNPGRGGLKTQYF,TGTGCCACCAGCAACCCCGGGCGGGGGGGCCTAAAGACCCAGTACTTC
TRBV6-5,TRBJ1-1,.,few,CASSRGGLPGAFF,TGTGCCAGCAGTAGGGGGGGGCTCCCAGGGGCTTTCTTT
TRBV30,TRBJ2-7,.,few,CAWGSRSWISYEQYF,TGTGCCTGGGGGTCGAGAAGTTGGATATCCTACGAGCAGTACTTC
TRBV10-3,TRBJ1-5,TRBD1,medium-sized,CAISEGTGGYNSNQPQHF,TGTGCCATCAGTGAAGGCACAGGGGGCTATAATAGCAATCAGCCCCAGCATTTT
TRBV6-6,TRBJ2-5,.,medium-sized,CASMAGETQYF,TGTGCCAGCATGGCGGGGGAGACCCAGTACTTC
TRBV6-6,TRBJ1-1,.,.,CASSFLLEAFF,TGTGCCAGCAGTTTCTTACTAGAAGCTTTCTTT
TRBV7-9,TRBJ1-6,.,.,CASSGSNSPLHF,TGTGCCAGCAGCGGCAGTAATTCACCCCTCCACTTT
TRBV28,TRBJ1-5,TRBD1,.,CASSPGQGSHQPQHF,TGTGCCAGCAGTCCGGGACAGGGGTCGCATCAGCCCCAGCATTTT
TRBV18,TRBJ1-1,.,.,CASSPTRVNTEAFF,TGTGCCAGCTCACCAACTAGGGTGAACACTGAAGCTTTCTTT
TRBV10-3,TRBJ2-1,TRBD2,medium-sized,CATAISSGGNEQFF,TGTGCCACCGCTATAAGTTCGGGAGGTAATGAGCAGTTCTTC
TRBV24-1,TRBJ2-4,TRBD2,medium-sized,CATSEGGREHPIQYF,TGTGCCACCAGTGAGGGTGGGCGGGAGCACCCCATTCAGTACTTC
TRBV29-1,TRBJ1-2,.,.,CSVKGHQNGYTF,TGCAGCGTGAAGGGACACCAAAATGGCTACACCTTC
TRBV28,TRBJ2-1,.,few,CASSFGFYNEQFF,TGTGCCAGCAGTTTTGGGTTCTACAATGAGCAGTTCTTC
TRBV6-1,TRBJ1-5,.,many,CASSLPPFAADNQPQHF,TGTGCCAGCAGCCTTCCCCCCTTTGCGGCAGATAATCAGCCCCAGCATTTT
TRBV19,TRBJ1-1,.,medium-sized,CASREDRRNTEAFF,TGTGCCAGTAGAGAAGACAGGAGGAACACTGAAGCTTTCTTT
TRBV6-6,TRBJ1-2,.,medium-sized,CASRTGQSTYGYTF,TGTGCCAGCAGGACAGGACAGTCGACCTATGGCTACACCTTC
TRBV7-3,TRBJ2-1,.,once,CASSWTYSSYNEQFF,TGTGCCAGCAGTTGGACTTATAGCTCCTACAATGAGCAGTTCTTC
TRBV19,TRBJ1-1,.,medium-sized,CATFRREGNTEAFF,TGTGCAACCTTCCGCAGGGAGGGGAACACTGAAGCTTTCTTT
TRBV6-5,TRBJ2-7,.,.,CASRKAGAYEQYF,TGTGCCAGCAGGAAAGCTGGCGCCTACGAGCAGTACTTC
TRBV7-9,TRBJ2-1,TRBD2,.,CASSSGTSFYNEQFF,TGTGCCAGCAGCTCAGGGACTAGCTTCTACAATGAGCAGTTCTTC
TRBV10-3,TRBJ1-1,TRBD1,once,CAIARGQGNTEAFF,TGTGCCATTGCCAGGGGACAGGGGAACACTGAAGCTTTCTTT
TRBV7-9,TRBJ2-7,.,.,CASSLDGHSYEQYF,TGTGCCAGCAGCTTAGACGGACACTCCTACGAGCAGTACTTC
TRBV30,TRBJ2-1,TRBD2,many,CALVRTSGVSNEQFF,TGTGCCTTGGTACGAACTAGCGGGGTGTCCAATGAGCAGTTCTTC